A single sample is the source of the 30 T cell receptor beta chains below, sequenced in a study of T cell responses to AZD1222 COVID-19 vaccine (dated by TCRdb to the early 2020s). Receptors were amplified or captured by the immunoSEQ multiplex PCR assay. In TCRdb, the immuneACCESS table is reduced to in-frame sequences with V and J assigned. These tables do not hold every clone; where another copy was compared, an unresolved V gene accounts for under half, and the others remain unexplained. This sample lists 160,000 or so clones; 90% were detected once. Of the sample, about 1.4% falls within the top ten clones. Reading the label with the study, this specimen's time point is: about 28 days (+/-7) after the second vaccine dose. The sample in question was peripheral blood, obtained 28 days after the second AZD1222 dose. These TCRs come from an adult who received the AZD1222 COVID-19 vaccine.

The chain links TRBV27 to TRBJ2-4; 9 bases line up with TRBD1. Germline values: CDR1 MNHEY, CDR2 SMNVEV (reference sequence). The V and J ends lost 5 bases and 1 base, in that order; junction bases with no gene match: 9. There are 17 residues in the CDR3. The chain's CDR3 is CASSPDRGFSAKNIQYF. The CDR3 DNA reads as TGTGCCAGCAGTCCCGACAGGGGGTTCTCGGCCAAAAACATTCAGTACTTC.

The rearrangement links TRBV7-2 to TRBJ2-7, with D uncertain. The CDR3 is 14 amino acids. V was pared by 6 bases and J by 0 bases, with 12 bases between. Per germline, CDR1 SGHTA and CDR2 FQGNSA. The CDR3, as DNA: TGTGCCAGCAGGACCTTCAGGAACTCCTACGAGCAGTACTTC. Translation gives CASRTFRNSYEQYF. Combining the CDR3 with reference TRBV7-2 and TRBJ2-7 gives the whole variable domain GAGVSQSPSNKVTEKGKDVELRCDPISGHTALYWYRQSLGQGLEFLIYFQGNSAPDKSGLPSDRFSAERTGGSVSTLTIQRTQQEDSAVYLCASRTFRNSYEQYFGPGTRLTVT.

The rearrangement joins TRBV14 to TRBJ2-7; 7 bases align to TRBD2. V trimming: 4 bases; J trimming: 0 bases; junction bases outside the gene matches: 9. Germline V gene sequence: CDR1 SGHDN, CDR2 FVKESK. CDR3 length equals 16 residues. CDR3 bases: TGTGCCAGCAGCCCAGCGGGGTGGTACAGCTCCTACGAGCAGTACTTC. Translated: CASSPAGWYSSYEQYF.

J is TRBJ2-7 and V is TRBV5-1; TRBD2 matches 9 bases. V lost 3 bases to trimming and J lost 2 bases; unmatched junction nucleotides: 15. Germline lookup yields CDR1 SGHRS and CDR2 YFSETQ. The CDR3 is 18 amino acids. The CDR3 bases are TGCGCCAGCAGCTCCCTGGGTAGCGGGAGAAGAGGGACCTACGAGCAGTACTTC. Its translation is CASSSLGSGRRGTYEQYF.

This chain links TRBV18 with TRBJ1-2; D is undetermined. Between the trimmed V and J ends, which lost 6 bases and 4 bases, there was a span of 15 bases. CDR1 is KGHSH and CDR2 is LQKENI in the germline V gene. This CDR3 has 14 residues. The CDR3 sequence is CASSDLSSVYGYTF. The CDR3 nucleotides read TGTGCCAGCTCCGATCTTTCTTCTGTCTATGGCTACACCTTC.

This sequence joins TRBV9 and TRBJ2-1, with 8 bases lining up with TRBD2. There are 16 residues in the CDR3. The germline V gene encodes CDR1 SGDLS and CDR2 YYNGEE. V gave up 1 base and J gave up 9 bases; unmatched junction bases: 12. The DNA for the CDR3 is TGTGCCAGCAGCGTACTATTCAGCGGGGGCCATGGTGAGCAGTTCTTC. Translated: CASSVLFSGGHGEQFF.

In this sample, this clone turned up once. The V and J genes are TRBV4-1 and TRBJ2-3; D is possibly TRBD1 (6 bases). Deletions cut 4 bases from V and 4 bases from J, with 18 bases between. Per the germline V gene, CDR1 is MGHRA and CDR2 is YSYEKL. This CDR3 has 16 amino acids. This CDR3 reads CASSPQGPPPPDTQYF. CDR3 coding DNA: TGCGCCAGCAGCCCTCAGGGGCCTCCTCCCCCAGATACGCAGTATTTT.

The chain links TRBV4-1 to TRBJ2-7; D is undetermined. The germline V gene has CDR1 MGHRA and CDR2 YSYEKL. Trimming left V 4 bases short and J 6 bases short, with 22 bases between. The CDR3 is 16 residues long. The CDR3 sequence: CASSRQDSKTRAEQYF. The CDR3 DNA sequence: TGCGCCAGCAGCCGCCAAGATAGCAAAACAAGGGCCGAGCAGTACTTC.

V is TRBV9 and J is TRBJ2-3, with a possible D match to TRBD2 (6 bases). CDR1 and CDR2 (germline): SGDLS, YYNGEE. Trimming shortened V by 4 bases and J by 0 bases, and 15 bases separated the two germline ends. The CDR3 extends over 16 amino acids. CDR3: CASSPPSAHSTDTQYF. The CDR3 DNA sequence: TGTGCCAGCAGCCCCCCTAGCGCACACAGCACAGATACGCAGTATTTT.

The chain couples TRBV7-2 to TRBJ2-7; 11 bases fit TRBD2. The germline gives CDR1 SGHTA, CDR2 FQGNSA. This CDR3 has 17 residues. Losses at the gene ends were 4 bases for V and 3 bases for J; bases not matched to a gene: 11. The CDR3 loop is CASSWRSTSGGNYEQYF. The CDR3 coding sequence is TGTGCCAGCAGCTGGCGGTCCACTAGCGGGGGCAACTACGAGCAGTACTTC.

This chain uses TRBV27 with TRBJ1-2; D remains unclear. CDR1 is MNHEY and CDR2 is SMNVEV in the germline V gene (reference sequence). V lost 0 bases, J lost 4 bases, and 9 bases lay in between. The CDR3 loop spans 14 amino acids. The CDR3: CASSLSFNGYGYTF. In nucleotides, the CDR3 is TGTGCCAGCAGTTTATCGTTCAACGGCTATGGCTACACCTTC.

This clone was picked up one time. The chain carries TRBV24-1 and TRBJ1-5; D might be TRBD1 (5 bases). The CDR3 extends over 13 amino acids. The germline V gene encodes CDR1 KGHDR and CDR2 SFDVKD. Trimming shortened V by 7 bases and J by 3 bases, and 9 bases separated the two germline ends. The CDR3 nucleotides are TGTGCCACCAGCCGGGGGTCCAATCAGCCCCAGCATTTT. Translation: CATSRGSNQPQHF.

This chain joins TRBV11-3 and TRBJ2-3; 9 positions agree with TRBD1. The CDR3 spans 16 residues. V trimming: 5 bases; J trimming: 4 bases; junction bases outside the gene matches: 10. CDR1 SGHNT and CDR2 YENEEA come from the germline V gene. CDR3 nucleotide sequence: TGTGCCAGCAGCATGCTGGGACAGGGAAGGGCAGATACGCAGTATTTT. Translating gives CASSMLGQGRADTQYF.

The genes are TRBV28 and TRBJ2-7; a weak D match, TRBD2 (6 bases). From germline, CDR1 is MDHEN and CDR2 SYDVKM. The CDR3 extends over 13 amino acids. V dropped 6 bases and J dropped 3 bases, with 12 bases sitting between them. The CDR3 DNA is TGTGCCAGCAGCCTCCACGGGAGCTACGAGCAGTACTTC. It translates to CASSLHGSYEQYF.

This rearrangement joins TRBV18 to TRBJ2-7; a weak D match, TRBD1 (5 bases). This CDR3 has 14 amino acids. The ends were cut back, 6 bases at V and 7 bases at J, with 19 bases in the middle. Germline-derived CDR1 and CDR2 are KGHSH and LQKENI. CDR3 DNA sequence: TGTGCCAGCTCTCTTACAGGTCCCCTGGGTGAGCAGTACTTC. Protein product: CASSLTGPLGEQYF. The full variable domain, in which reference TRBV18 and TRBJ2-7 provide the parts outside the CDR3, is NAGVMQNPRHLVRRRGQEARLRCSPMKGHSHVYWYRQLPEEGLKFMVYLQKENIIDESGMPKERFSAEFPKEGPSILRIQQVVRGDSAAYFCASSLTGPLGEQYFGPGTRLTVT.

This clone occurred once. One end of the junction is discordant with germline, which a read error may explain. The gene calls are TRBV12-3 or TRBV12-4 and TRBJ1-1; the D gene is possibly TRBD1 (5 bases). This CDR3 has 11 amino acids. As DNA, the CDR3 is TGTGCCAGCATTCAGGACACAGAAGCTTTCTTT. Translating gives CASIQDTEAFF.

The chain joins TRBV19 to TRBJ2-4; the D gene is possibly TRBD1 (6 bases). The V end was cut by 8 bases, the J end by 3 bases, with 20 bases between. The V gene's germline CDR1 is LNHDA and CDR2 SQIVND (reference sequence). CDR3 length: 16 amino acids. This chain's CDR3 is CASSDNRVISKNIQYF. DNA of the CDR3: TGTGCCAGTTCAGACAACAGGGTAATCAGCAAAAACATTCAGTACTTC.

The chain couples TRBV25-1 to TRBJ1-4; 8 positions agree with TRBD1. The CDR3 runs 14 residues. Per germline, CDR1 MGHDK and CDR2 SYGVNS. V lost 2 bases and J lost 7; bases outside the gene matches: 3. CDR3 DNA sequence: TGTGCCAGCAGTGAACCACAGGGGGGTGAAAAACTGTTTTTT. Its protein product is CASSEPQGGEKLFF.

The chain uses TRBV6-4 and TRBJ1-2; no clear D. The CDR3 spans 13 residues. CDR1 is MRHNA, CDR2 SNTAGT, per germline. Between the trimmed V and J ends, which lost 5 bases and 2 bases, there was a span of 9 bases. The CDR3 loop reads CASSRELNYGYTF. The CDR3 DNA follows: TGTGCCAGCAGTCGGGAGTTAAACTATGGCTACACCTTC.

The V and J genes are TRBV4-1 and TRBJ2-5, with D perhaps TRBD1 (5 bases). Germline CDR1 MGHRA, CDR2 YSYEKL. This CDR3 spans 14 amino acids. V gave up 1 base and J gave up 2 bases, with 8 bases separating them. DNA for the CDR3: TGCGCCAGCAGCCAAGGGACATCACAAGAGACCCAGTACTTC. Protein sequence: CASSQGTSQETQYF.

This chain uses TRBV11-2 with TRBJ1-1; 7 bases align to TRBD1. Trimming removed 6 bases from V and 1 base from J; junction bases left unmatched: 8. This CDR3 comprises 15 residues. Germline CDR1 is SGHAT and CDR2 is FQNNGV. The CDR3 region is CASRQTGAPNTEAFF. The CDR3 nucleotides are TGTGCCAGCAGACAAACAGGGGCGCCGAACACTGAAGCTTTCTTT.

The rearrangement uses TRBV27 and TRBJ1-6; possibly TRBD1 for D (5 bases). The length of the CDR3 is 13 residues. The germline CDR1 and CDR2 sequences are MNHEY and SMNVEV (reference sequence). Between the trimmed V and J ends, which lost 2 bases and 10 bases, there was a span of 9 bases. The CDR3 sequence: CASSLGGGSPLHF. The CDR3 DNA follows: TGTGCCAGCAGTTTAGGGGGTGGCTCACCCCTCCACTTT.

CDR3 residues: CASRYGELFF. Written as DNA, the CDR3 is TGTGCCTCCAGATACGGGGAGCTGTTTTTT. The chain uses TRBV30 and TRBJ2-2, with no clear D. The germline gives CDR1 GTSNPN, CDR2 SVGIG (reference sequence). The CDR3 is made up of 10 amino acids. Trimming took 7 bases from V and 7 from J, leaving 7 bases between them.

This clone has a single count. The rearrangement joins TRBV5-1 to TRBJ1-4; 9 positions agree with TRBD1. CDR3 length: 15 residues. Germline V gives CDR1 SGHRS, CDR2 YFSETQ. V was pared by 4 bases and J by 10 bases, with 11 bases of the junction left unmatched. The DNA of the CDR3 is TGCGCCAGCAGCCCAACCGGGACAGGGAAGGGAAAACTGTTTTTT. This sequence encodes CASSPTGTGKGKLFF. The variable domain in full, completed from reference TRBV5-1 and TRBJ1-4, reads KAGVTQTPRYLIKTRGQQVTLSCSPISGHRSVSWYQQTPGQGLQFLFEYFSETQRNKGNFPGRFSGRQFSNSRSEMNVSTLELGDSALYLCASSPTGTGKGKLFFGSGTQLSVL.

V gene TRBV10-2 combines with J gene TRBJ2-5; 7 bases are a match to TRBD2. CDR3 length: 13 residues. The junction had 1 base not matched to a gene; V was cut back by 6 bases and J by 0 bases. Germline V gene sequence: CDR1 WSHSY, CDR2 SAAADI. The CDR3 coding sequence is TGCGCCAGCAGCGGGGGGTACCAAGAGACCCAGTACTTC. It specifies CASSGGYQETQYF.

As DNA, the CDR3 is TGTGCCAGCAGCCAGACGTGGTGGGCTCGGGAGCTGTTTTTT. Protein product: CASSQTWWARELFF. The genes are TRBV7-8 and TRBJ2-2; D uncertain. V shed 5 bases and J shed 9 bases, with 16 bases lying between them. Germline loops: CDR1 SGHVS, CDR2 FQNEAQ. There are 14 residues in the CDR3.

The genes are TRBV28 and TRBJ2-3; D gene ambiguous. The length of the CDR3 is 14 residues. V was pared by 2 bases and J by 2 bases, with 8 bases between. Germline V gene lookup returns CDR1 MDHEN and CDR2 SYDVKM. The CDR3 nucleotides are TGTGCCAGCAGTTTAGAAACAAACACAGATACGCAGTATTTT. Translating gives CASSLETNTDTQYF.

V and J are TRBV11-3 and TRBJ2-2; 9 bases align to TRBD1. The V segment lost 5 bases and the J segment 5 bases; nucleotides outside the gene matches: 12. The CDR3 runs to 17 residues. Germline V lookup: CDR1 SGHNT, CDR2 YENEEA. CDR3 nucleotides: TGTGCCAGCAGCCCCAGCCGCGGGACAGGGCGAACCGGGGAGCTGTTTTTT. Translation: CASSPSRGTGRTGELFF.

The CDR3 region has the DNA TGTGCCAGCAGCGTAGTGGGTAGTACAGGGGGGTACGAGCAGTACTTC. Protein product: CASSVVGSTGGYEQYF. The V gene is TRBV7-2, the J gene TRBJ2-7, with 8 bases matching TRBD1. The CDR3 is 16 amino acids. In germline, CDR1 is SGHTA, CDR2 FQGNSA. Trimming removed 5 bases from V and 4 bases from J; junction bases left unmatched: 13.

V usage is TRBV19 and J usage is TRBJ1-5, with 8 bases identical to TRBD1. Trimming at V came to 7 bases and at J to 4 bases, leaving 12 bases not matched to a gene. The CDR3 covers 16 residues. Germline loops: CDR1 LNHDA, CDR2 SQIVND (reference sequence). DNA for the CDR3: TGTGCCAGTAAAATGGTTGGGCAGGGGGCAAATCAGCCCCAGCATTTT. Residues: CASKMVGQGANQPQHF.